Listed below are T cell receptor beta chains from one sample, sequenced in a study of cytomegalovirus exposure and HLA in healthy donors. The table came from immunoSEQ multiplex PCR; TCRdb's copy has only in-frame clones and leaves some out. This sample has around 170,000 clones, with 79% found just once. Material: PBMCs. The origin of the receptors is a woman in her thirties or forties in good health and CMV-seronegative. CDR3s include the opening cysteine and the closing phenylalanine or tryptophan. The D gene is left open where the match is weak. Part of the rows lack a size; the others show once, few, many or a class for expanded clones.

j_call	d_call	clone_size	v_call	cdr3_nt	cdr3_aa
TRBJ1-1	.	few	TRBV4-1	TGCGCCAGCAGCCTTACAGGGTGGAACACTGAAGCTTTCTTT	CASSLTGWNTEAFF
TRBJ2-7	TRBD2	.	TRBV29-1	TGCAGCGTTTTGGGGAGCGGGAGAGCTGGGCAGTACTTC	CSVLGSGRAGQYF
TRBJ1-2	.	.	TRBV13	TGTGCCAGCAGCCCCACCGAACGGGGTTCTAACTATGGCTACACCTTC	CASSPTERGSNYGYTF
TRBJ1-2	TRBD1	.	TRBV5-1	TGCGCCAGCAGCTTGGCCGGGACAGGGGGCGGCTACACCTTC	CASSLAGTGGGYTF
TRBJ2-1	.	.	TRBV6-4	TGTGCCAGCAGTGACTCGAGAACTAGCAGACGGTTCTTC	CASSDSRTSRRFF
TRBJ2-2	TRBD2	.	TRBV28	TGTGCCAGCACCATAGCGGGACGGAACACCGGGGAGCTGTTTTTT	CASTIAGRNTGELFF
TRBJ2-1	.	.	TRBV29-1	TGCAGCGTTGAAAAAACAGATGAGCAGTTCTTC	CSVEKTDEQFF
TRBJ1-1	TRBD1	.	TRBV12-5	TGTGCTAGTGGAGAGACAGGGAGGTGGGCTGAAGCTTTCTTT	CASGETGRWAEAFF
TRBJ1-6	.	.	TRBV2	TGTGCCAGCAGTGGCAGGTCCCCTTCTTCACCCCTCCACTTT	CASSGRSPSSPLHF
TRBJ1-2	TRBD1	.	TRBV2	TGTGCCAGCAGCACAGGGGGTGGTGGCTACACCTTC	CASSTGGGGYTF
TRBJ2-7	TRBD1	.	TRBV7-9	TGTGCCAGCAGCCCAAGGGGACAGGGGGCGGTCGAGCAGTACTTC	CASSPRGQGAVEQYF
TRBJ2-2	TRBD2	few	TRBV5-6	TGTGCCAGCAGCTTGGGGCAGCGGGGCTTCACCGGGGAGCTGTTTTTT	CASSLGQRGFTGELFF
TRBJ2-7	TRBD2	few	TRBV5-1	TGCGCCAGCAGCTTGGGGGGACTAGCGGGAAGCGAGCAGTACTTC	CASSLGGLAGSEQYF
TRBJ2-7	TRBD2	.	TRBV9	TGTGCCAGCAGCCCAACACTAGCGGTGAGCTCCTACGAGCAGTACTTC	CASSPTLAVSSYEQYF
TRBJ2-5	.	.	TRBV4-3	TGCGCCAGCAGCCAAGGGGGCGGGAACCAAGAGACCCAGTACTTC	CASSQGGGNQETQYF
TRBJ2-7	.	.	TRBV4-3	TGCGCCAGCAGCCTTACGGTAGGGAGCTCCTACGAGCAGTACTTC	CASSLTVGSSYEQYF
TRBJ1-3	.	.	TRBV19	TGTGCCAGTAGTATAGAAAGGTGGAACAGCTTCTCTGGAAACACCATATATTTT	CASSIERWNSFSGNTIYF
TRBJ1-3	.	.	TRBV13	TGTGCCAGCTCTCTCGGGGGAAGGGGAAACACCATATATTTT	CASSLGGRGNTIYF
TRBJ1-1	.	few	TRBV5-5	TGTGCCAGCAGCTTAATCGAGGTTACTGAAGCTTTCTTT	CASSLIEVTEAFF
TRBJ1-4	.	.	TRBV4-1	TGCGCCAGCAGCCCCCTAATAAGTGCAACTAATGAAAAACTGTTTTTT	CASSPLISATNEKLFF
TRBJ1-5	TRBD1	.	TRBV19	TGTGCCAGTAGGCCGACAGGGGGCAATCAGCCCCAGCATTTT	CASRPTGGNQPQHF
TRBJ2-3	.	once	TRBV10-3	TGTGCCACCGGACTACGTAGCACAGATACGCAGTATTTT	CATGLRSTDTQYF
TRBJ1-6	TRBD1	.	TRBV6-4	TGTGCCAGCAGTGACCGGACAGGGGGCAATTCACCCCTCCACTTT	CASSDRTGGNSPLHF
TRBJ2-7	TRBD1	.	TRBV13	TGTGCCAGCAGCCCTCCGACAGGGAAGAGGGAGCAGTACTTC	CASSPPTGKREQYF
TRBJ1-4	TRBD1	.	TRBV12-5	TGTGCTAGTGGTTTGGTCGGGACAGGTGGCGAACTGTTTTTT	CASGLVGTGGELFF
TRBJ2-1	.	.	TRBV7-3	TGTGCCAGCAGCTTTAATTTGGGGGCCGAGCAGTTCTTC	CASSFNLGAEQFF
TRBJ1-1	TRBD1	.	TRBV29-1	TGCAGCGTTGTCCCGACAGGGCGAAACACTGAAGCTTTCTTT	CSVVPTGRNTEAFF
TRBJ2-7	TRBD1	.	TRBV5-1	TGCGCCAGCAGCTTGGGGGACAGGACCTACGAGCAGTACTTC	CASSLGDRTYEQYF
TRBJ1-5	.	few	TRBV2	TGTGCCAGCAAAAGCCCGGCAGGCACCCAGCATTTT	CASKSPAGTQHF
TRBJ1-5	.	.	TRBV6-6	TGTGCCAGCAGCCGACAGGATGATCAGCCCCAGCATTTT	CASSRQDDQPQHF
TRBJ2-1	.	.	TRBV9	TGTGCCAGCAGTGCCGGGAGCGGGTATTACAATGAGCAGTTCTTC	CASSAGSGYYNEQFF
TRBJ2-1	.	.	TRBV2	TGTGCCAGCAGGTTGACACTCCTCTTGCCCTACAATGAGCAGTTCTTC	CASRLTLLLPYNEQFF
TRBJ2-5	TRBD1	.	TRBV5-1	TGCGCCAGCACCCTACAAGGGGACAGACAAGAGACCCAGTACTTC	CASTLQGDRQETQYF
TRBJ1-1	.	.	TRBV30	TGTGCCTGGAGTCACGACACCCCAGCTGAAGCTTTCTTT	CAWSHDTPAEAFF
TRBJ2-1	.	once	TRBV4-1	TGCGCCAGCAGCCAAGTTGCGGGGAAAAGGGACGATGAGCAGTTCTTC	CASSQVAGKRDDEQFF
TRBJ1-2	TRBD1	few	TRBV10-1	TGCGCCAGCAGTGATCAACAGGGGAGAGGAGGCTACACCTTC	CASSDQQGRGGYTF
TRBJ1-6	.	.	TRBV30	TGTGCCTGGAGTGTATTGGGGAGATCCGATTCACCCCTCCACTTT	CAWSVLGRSDSPLHF